The 21 T cell receptor beta chains listed next were all sequenced from one sample in a study of PD-1 blockade in classical Hodgkin lymphoma. Described time point: cycle 4 day 1 (C4D1), after 6 weeks of nivolumab. Relapse was seen in all patients after autologous stem cell transplantation, and brentuximab vedotin exposure was variable. The authors purified CD4+ T cells from thawed PBMCs by magnetic negative selection. TCRdb's copy holds only in-frame clones and misses some; the assay was immunoSEQ multiplex PCR. This table has under 7,500 clones, roughly nine tenths appearing once. Sequencing was performed on CD4+ T cells from blood, taken before the fourth cycle of nivolumab. The receptor set was obtained from a human donor with classical Hodgkin lymphoma.

CDR3 sequence reads: CASSPEQGGYTF. The CDR3 coding sequence is TGTGCCAGCTCACCCGAACAGGGGGGCTACACCTTC. The V gene is TRBV18, the J gene TRBJ1-2, with TRBD1 matching 7 bases. This CDR3 is built from 12 residues. CDR1 and CDR2 (germline): KGHSH, LQKENI. V dropped 3 bases and J dropped 8; count of bases not matched to a gene: 3.

The genes are TRBV19 and TRBJ2-7; perhaps TRBD1 as D (6 bases). The V gene lost 2 bases and the J gene lost 5 bases, with 16 bases spanning the gap. This CDR3 spans 15 amino acids. Germline lookup yields CDR1 LNHDA and CDR2 SQIVND (reference sequence). The CDR3 region has the DNA TGTGCCAGTAGTATACCCCCAGGGGTGTCCGACGAGCAGTACTTC. Translating gives CASSIPPGVSDEQYF.

This clone was counted a few times. This sequence joins TRBV10-3 and TRBJ1-5, with 8 bases aligning to TRBD1. In germline, CDR1 is ENHRY, CDR2 SYGVKD. The CDR3 is 14 residues long. The trim removed 10 bases at V and 4 bases at J, leaving 9 bases unmatched. CDR3 nucleotide sequence: TGTGCCACCGGGGACCGACAGGGGAATCAGCCCCAGCATTTT. It codes for CATGDRQGNQPQHF.

This chain links TRBV2 with TRBJ2-7, with 9 bases that match TRBD2. Germline assignment: CDR1 SNHLY and CDR2 FYNNEI. V was clipped by 1 base and J by 6 bases; unmatched bases: 4. The CDR3 runs 14 residues. The CDR3 region has the DNA TGTGCCAGCAGTGAAGAAGCGGGAGGAATCGAGCAGTACTTC. Its translation is CASSEEAGGIEQYF.

The chain joins TRBV5-1 to TRBJ1-4; 7 bases are shared with TRBD1. Germline assignment: CDR1 SGHRS and CDR2 YFSETQ. V lost 4 bases, J lost 4 bases, and 4 bases stayed unmatched. The CDR3 is 14 amino acids. DNA of the CDR3: TGCGCCAGCAGCACGGGGACAGTTAATGAAAAACTGTTTTTT. Its translation is CASSTGTVNEKLFF.

The chain recombines TRBV2 with TRBJ2-5; D not resolved. The germline V and J ends were trimmed by 4 bases and 4 bases, with 7 bases remaining between them. Germline loops: CDR1 SNHLY, CDR2 FYNNEI. The CDR3 sequence is 12 residues long. The CDR3 DNA is TGTGCCAGCAGTGTACAGCTAGAGACCCAGTACTTC. Protein product: CASSVQLETQYF.

The CDR3 loop reads CASSGTSGGQFF. The CDR3 DNA reads as TGTGCCAGCAGTGGGACTAGCGGGGGGCAGTTCTTC. The rearrangement links TRBV6-5 to TRBJ2-1; 14 bases fit TRBD2. Germline CDR1 reads MNHEY; CDR2 reads SVGAGI. Trimming cost V 5 bases and J 12 bases; bases outside gene matches: 0. This CDR3 spans 12 amino acids.

The V call is TRBV5-6, the J call TRBJ2-5; 7 positions agree with TRBD2. Germline V CDR1 and CDR2: SGHDT, YYEEEE. V dropped 2 bases and J dropped 4; count of bases not matched to a gene: 2. The CDR3 loop spans 13 amino acids. CDR3 DNA sequence: TGTGCCAGCAGCTTCCAGCGGGGAGAGACCCAGTACTTC. It codes for CASSFQRGETQYF.

The CDR3: CASSVAPLQGPWETQYF. The CDR3 bases are TGTGCCAGCAGCGTAGCCCCCTTACAGGGACCATGGGAGACCCAGTACTTC. This chain joins TRBV9 and TRBJ2-5; a weak D match, TRBD1 (6 bases). V shed 0 bases and J shed 5 bases, with 20 bases lying between them. CDR3 length: 17 residues. CDR1 and CDR2 from the germline V gene are SGDLS and YYNGEE. Complete variable domain (other parts from reference TRBV9 and TRBJ2-5): DSGVTQTPKHLITATGQRVTLRCSPRSGDLSVYWYQQSLDQGLQFLIQYYNGEERAKGNILERFSAQQFPDLHSELNLSSLELGDSALYFCASSVAPLQGPWETQYFGPGTRLLVL.

The chain is built from TRBV10-3 and TRBJ2-7; 7 nucleotides align to TRBD2. The CDR3 extends over 14 amino acids. Trimming took 3 bases from V and 2 from J; bases not matched to a gene: 4. Germline V CDR1 and CDR2: ENHRY, SYGVKD. This CDR3 reads CAISDEGGAYEQYF. In nucleotides, the CDR3 is TGTGCCATCAGTGACGAGGGAGGGGCCTACGAGCAGTACTTC.

The chain couples TRBV5-1 to TRBJ2-7; D assignment may be TRBD1 or TRBD2 (6 bases each). Germline loops: CDR1 SGHRS, CDR2 YFSETQ. There are 15 residues in the CDR3. Trimming took off 4 bases at V and 2 bases at J, with 16 bases between the two ends. CDR3: CASSLLGGGAYEQYF. The CDR3 coding sequence is TGCGCCAGCAGCCTTCTAGGAGGGGGAGCCTACGAGCAGTACTTC.

The J gene is TRBJ2-1, the V gene TRBV18, with TRBD2 matching 16 bases. With 1 base clipped from V and 1 base from J, the junction kept 1 base outside the gene matches. The CDR3 spans 18 residues. The germline CDR1 and CDR2 sequences are KGHSH and LQKENI. CDR3 amino acids: CASSPRGLAGGSYNEQFF. As DNA, the CDR3 is TGTGCCAGCTCACCACGGGGACTAGCGGGGGGGTCCTACAATGAGCAGTTCTTC.

A single count supports this clone. J is TRBJ1-1 and V is TRBV5-1, with TRBD1 matching 8 bases. The junction had 4 bases not matched to a gene; V was cut back by 0 bases and J by 0 bases. Germline values: CDR1 SGHRS, CDR2 YFSETQ. This CDR3 has 16 residues. As DNA, the CDR3 is TGCGCCAGCAGCTTGGGGGGACAGGTTTTGAACACTGAAGCTTTCTTT. This translates into CASSLGGQVLNTEAFF.

This chain connects TRBV19 to TRBJ2-7; TRBD1 aligns across 11 bases. J gave up 6 bases and V 5 bases, and 9 bases lay outside the gene matches. The germline V gene encodes CDR1 LNHDA and CDR2 SQIVND (reference sequence). CDR3 length: 15 residues. CDR3 sequence: CASSGGQGARGEQYF. The CDR3 DNA is TGTGCCAGTAGTGGCGGACAGGGGGCGCGGGGCGAGCAGTACTTC. The variable domain in full, completed from reference TRBV19 and TRBJ2-7, reads DGGITQSPKYLFRKEGQNVTLSCEQNLNHDAMYWYRQDPGQGLRLIYYSQIVNDFQKGDIAEGYSVSREKKESFPLTVTSAQKNPTAFYLCASSGGQGARGEQYFGPGTRLTVT.

The V and J genes are TRBV5-1 and TRBJ1-3, with no clear D. The CDR3 consists of 15 residues. Trimming removed 1 base at V and 2 bases at J, with 10 bases between. Germline CDR1 reads SGHRS; CDR2 reads YFSETQ. The chain's CDR3 is CASSLPRDPGNTIYF. The CDR3 DNA follows: TGCGCCAGCAGCTTGCCCCGGGATCCTGGAAACACCATATATTTT. The full variable domain, rest sourced from reference TRBV5-1 and TRBJ1-3, is KAGVTQTPRYLIKTRGQQVTLSCSPISGHRSVSWYQQTPGQGLQFLFEYFSETQRNKGNFPGRFSGRQFSNSRSEMNVSTLELGDSALYLCASSLPRDPGNTIYFGEGSWLTVV.

The gene calls are TRBV5-8 and TRBJ2-7; 9 bases are shared with TRBD1. Germline V CDR1 and CDR2: SGHTS, YDEGEE. Trimming at V came to 6 bases and at J to 0 bases, leaving 10 bases not matched to a gene. This CDR3 region has 16 residues. In DNA form, the CDR3 reads TGTGCCAGCAACAGGAGAGGGACAGGGTTCTCCTACGAGCAGTACTTC. Protein product: CASNRRGTGFSYEQYF.

Regarding this clone: At one end the junction does not follow the germline gene, possibly because of a read error. The V and J genes are TRBV29-1 and TRBJ2-7; 7 positions agree with TRBD2. The CDR3 extends over 13 amino acids. CDR1 is SQVTM, CDR2 ANQGSEA, per germline. The CDR3 region has the DNA TGCAGCGGTCTCCAGACGGGGGGAGGTGAGCAGCACTTC. This sequence encodes CSGLQTGGGEQHF.

A few counts support this clone. This chain joins TRBV20-1 and TRBJ1-2; tentatively, D is TRBD1 (5 bases). V lost 5 bases to trimming and J lost 5 bases, with 9 bases between them. This CDR3 comprises 11 residues. The germline V gene encodes CDR1 DFQATT and CDR2 SNEGSKA (reference sequence). CDR3 nucleotides: TGCAGTGCTGTCGGGGGATATGGCTACACCTTC. Protein product: CSAVGGYGYTF.

This sequence joins TRBV19 and TRBJ2-5; perhaps D is TRBD1 or TRBD2 (6 bases each). The length of the CDR3 is 16 residues. Per the germline V gene, CDR1 is LNHDA and CDR2 is SQIVND (reference sequence). The V and J ends lost 1 base and 5 bases respectively, with 17 bases between them. CDR3 residues: CASSIGGAGELETQYF. The CDR3 DNA reads as TGTGCCAGTAGTATAGGGGGGGCAGGGGAATTGGAGACCCAGTACTTC.

V and J are TRBV7-2 and TRBJ2-7; unclear D gene. Germline V gives CDR1 SGHTA, CDR2 FQGNSA. The CDR3 consists of 14 residues. V dropped 5 bases and J dropped 3 bases, with 14 bases sitting between them. CDR3 sequence reads: CASSTAVGIYEQYF. The CDR3, as DNA: TGTGCCAGCAGCACCGCGGTAGGGATCTACGAGCAGTACTTC. Full variable domain (missing parts from reference TRBV7-2 and TRBJ2-7): GAGVSQSPSNKVTEKGKDVELRCDPISGHTALYWYRQSLGQGLEFLIYFQGNSAPDKSGLPSDRFSAERTGGSVSTLTIQRTQQEDSAVYLCASSTAVGIYEQYFGPGTRLTVT.

The J gene is TRBJ2-6, the V gene TRBV27; D might be TRBD1 or TRBD2, each matching 5 bases. This CDR3 has 13 residues. Germline V gene lookup returns CDR1 MNHEY and CDR2 SMNVEV (reference sequence). V was clipped by 6 bases and J by 2 bases, with 5 bases between them. CDR3 protein: CASRGAGANVLTF. The DNA of the CDR3 is TGTGCCAGCAGGGGGGCTGGGGCCAACGTCCTGACTTTC. Complete variable domain (other parts from reference TRBV27 and TRBJ2-6): EAQVTQNPRYLITVTGKKLTVTCSQNMNHEYMSWYRQDPGLGLRQIYYSMNVEVTDKGDVPEGYKVSRKEKRNFPLILESPSPNQTSLYFCASRGAGANVLTFGAGSRLTVL.